The sequence of this T cell receptor (beta chain) was determined in a study of post-analysis software for immune sequencing data. Overall study results and limits: Five TRBV segments, including TRBV5-6, TRBV5-1 and TRBV20-1, were more frequent in patients than controls.

Unique molecular identifiers had been added to the TCR beta cDNA libraries. TCRdb used MiXCR to reprocess the PCR reads, holding one entry per CDR3 protein. The profile covers some 800,000 distinct CDR3 sequences, with around 42% appearing a single time and 4.9% taken by the ten largest. A note on this clonotype: Its antigen is as yet unknown.

The CDR3 runs 15 residues. The V gene lost 1 base and the J gene lost 6 bases, with 16 bases spanning the gap. The TCR comes from a girl under 18 with multiple sclerosis. Sequenced input: blood. The chain carries TRBV12-3 or TRBV12-4 and TRBJ2-7; D is perhaps TRBD1 (5 bases). CDR3 nucleotides: TGTGCCAGCAGTTTAGAAGCAGGGTCGGCCGGCGAGCAGTACTTC. Translating gives CASSLEAGSAGEQYF.